This is a list of T cell receptor beta chains from one sample in a study of CD8+ T cells in alopecia areata. The data were produced by immunoSEQ multiplex PCR, yet TCRdb's version contains in-frame clones alone and is incomplete. Found here are approximately 150,000 clones, around 54% of them singletons; the top ten hold around 4.8%. The specimen sequenced was CD4+ T cells sorted from blood. The receptors were gathered from a human donor in good health. Both conserved end residues are part of each CDR3. A D gene is named only where the DNA matches it firmly. The size field is filled for only some rows; it gives once, few, many or a size class.

v_gene	j_gene	abundance	d_gene	CDR3aa	CDR3nt
TRBV27	TRBJ2-3	.	TRBD2	CASSLRGGSTDTQYF	TGTGCCAGCAGTTTAAGGGGAGGGAGCACAGATACGCAGTATTTT
TRBV15	TRBJ2-7	few	.	CATSSRRGSDEQYF	TGTGCCACCAGCAGTCGACGGGGAAGCGACGAGCAGTACTTC
TRBV6-5	TRBJ1-2	few	.	CASSYTANYGYTF	TGTGCCAGCAGTTACACGGCTAACTATGGCTACACCTTC
TRBV7-8	TRBJ1-5	.	.	CASSLAGSAPQHF	TGTGCCAGCAGCTTAGCCGGGAGTGCGCCCCAGCATTTT
TRBV11-2	TRBJ2-5	.	.	CASSAQAQETQYF	TGTGCCAGCAGCGCACAGGCACAAGAGACCCAGTACTTC
TRBV29-1	TRBJ2-5	few	.	CSVVRGAEKTQYF	TGCAGCGTGGTTCGCGGGGCCGAAAAGACCCAGTACTTC
TRBV29-1	TRBJ2-1	once	.	CSVEWDTRSYNEQFF	TGCAGCGTTGAATGGGACACCCGCTCCTACAATGAGCAGTTCTTC
TRBV29-1	TRBJ1-2	once	.	CSVEANYGYTF	TGCAGCGTTGAGGCCAACTATGGCTACACCTTC
TRBV5-6	TRBJ2-7	.	.	CASSMGPGKSYEQYF	TGTGCCAGCAGCATGGGCCCGGGAAAGTCCTACGAGCAGTACTTC
TRBV5-1	TRBJ2-5	.	.	CASSLRQETQYF	TGCGCCAGCAGCCTGCGCCAAGAGACCCAGTACTTC
TRBV5-1	TRBJ1-1	.	.	CASSLDRGMNTEAFF	TGCGCCAGCAGCTTGGACCGGGGAATGAACACTGAAGCTTTCTTT
TRBV29-1	TRBJ2-3	few	TRBD2	CSVEGGTSGRGSTDTQYF	TGCAGCGTTGAAGGCGGGACTAGCGGGAGAGGGAGCACAGATACGCAGTATTTT
TRBV30	TRBJ2-5	once	.	CAWSAGTRDYF	TGTGCCTGGAGTGCCGGGACCAGAGATTACTTC
TRBV29-1	TRBJ1-2	.	TRBD1	CSVEVQGAGGYTF	TGCAGCGTTGAAGTACAGGGGGCTGGTGGCTACACCTTC
TRBV10-3	TRBJ2-5	.	TRBD1	CAISSAGQGETQYF	TGTGCCATCAGTTCCGCGGGACAGGGTGAGACCCAGTACTTC
TRBV7-9	TRBJ1-1	.	TRBD1	CASSHDRGSNTEAFF	TGTGCCAGCAGCCACGACAGGGGATCGAACACTGAAGCTTTCTTT
TRBV2	TRBJ1-5	.	.	CASTRGLNSNQPQHF	TGTGCCAGCACCCGGGGTCTTAATAGCAATCAGCCCCAGCATTTT
TRBV29-1	TRBJ1-4	.	.	CSGTPGSNEKLFF	TGCAGCGGGACCCCGGGAAGTAATGAAAAACTGTTTTTT
TRBV5-1	TRBJ1-1	.	.	CASSPTRNTEAFF	TGCGCCAGCAGCCCCACCAGGAACACTGAAGCTTTCTTT
TRBV30	TRBJ2-6	.	.	CAWSRGSSGANVLTF	TGTGCCTGGAGTAGGGGTAGCTCTGGGGCCAACGTCCTGACTTTC
TRBV7-8	TRBJ2-5	few	.	CASSDMETQYF	TGTGCCAGCAGCGACATGGAGACCCAGTACTTC
TRBV4-1	TRBJ1-5	.	TRBD1	CASSQPGTGGHQPQHF	TGCGCCAGCAGTCAACCCGGGACAGGGGGCCATCAGCCCCAGCATTTT
TRBV29-1	TRBJ1-5	.	.	CSVVWAPNQPQHF	TGCAGCGTTGTATGGGCCCCCAATCAGCCCCAGCATTTT
TRBV27	TRBJ2-1	.	.	CASYAGYNEQFF	TGTGCCAGCTACGCGGGTTACAATGAGCAGTTCTTC
TRBV5-1	TRBJ2-7	once	TRBD2	CASSLMIRGGHEQYF	TGCGCCAGCAGCTTGATGATTCGGGGGGGCCACGAGCAGTACTTC
TRBV7-2	TRBJ2-7	few	.	CASSFVPGRIDEQYF	TGTGCCAGCAGCTTTGTTCCGGGACGGATAGACGAGCAGTACTTC
TRBV28	TRBJ2-7	few	.	CASSLRQETYEQYF	TGTGCCAGCAGCCTCAGACAGGAGACCTACGAGCAGTACTTC